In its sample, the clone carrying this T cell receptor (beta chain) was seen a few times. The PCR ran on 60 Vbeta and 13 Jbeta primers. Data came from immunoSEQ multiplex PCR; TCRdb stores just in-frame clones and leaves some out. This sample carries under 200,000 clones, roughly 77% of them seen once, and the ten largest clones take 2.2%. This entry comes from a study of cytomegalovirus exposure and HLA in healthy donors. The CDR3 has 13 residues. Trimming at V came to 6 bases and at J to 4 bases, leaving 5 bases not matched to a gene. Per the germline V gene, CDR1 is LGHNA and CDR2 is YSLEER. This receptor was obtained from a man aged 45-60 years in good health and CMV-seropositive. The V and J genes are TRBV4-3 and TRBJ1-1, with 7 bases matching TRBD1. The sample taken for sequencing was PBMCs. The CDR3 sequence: CASRRQGTTEAFF. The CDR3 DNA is TGCGCCAGCAGGCGACAGGGAACCACTGAAGCTTTCTTT.